The sequence of this T cell receptor (beta chain) was determined in a study of blood T cell repertoires in COVID-19. The ends lost 5 bases at V and 1 base at J; junction bases unmatched: 9. From germline, CDR1 is PRHDT and CDR2 FYEKMQ (reference sequence). This CDR3 comprises 17 residues. In the original analysis: Reference gene primer amplification gave nucleated cell count estimates. Profiling relied on immunoSEQ multiplex PCR, and the TCRdb table lists in-frame clones only, not all of them. For V, J and clone size, that table is used; D and trimming come from the DNA. The sample yields 85,000 to 110,000 clones, over 65% seen once.

The sample consisted of peripheral blood. This TCR was recovered from a human donor in a cohort sampled during active COVID-19. The gene calls are TRBV13 and TRBJ1-1; 11 nucleotides line up with TRBD1. CDR3 amino acids: CASSNRDRGWSNTEAFF. The CDR3 DNA reads TGTGCCAGCAGCAACCGGGACAGGGGGTGGTCGAACACTGAAGCTTTCTTT.